This T cell receptor (beta chain) is from a study of T-cell memory formation after mild COVID-19. Study observations and caveats: Clones contracting over day 15 to 85 were CD4/CD8 balanced, with later expanders leaning CD4+.

Trimming pared 0 bases from V and 9 bases from J, leaving 11 bases between. The CDR3 is 13 amino acids. Germline lookup yields CDR1 DFQATT and CDR2 SNEGSKA (reference sequence). TCRdb passed the 5' RACE reads through MiXCR, listing each CDR3 protein once. The profile shows under 250,000 distinct CDR3 sequences, over 9.5% of them singletons. With regard to this clonotype: Its antigen is not identified.

The origin of this receptor is a man between 18 and 35 years old who had mild COVID-19 (a few samples of this study predate the infection). Cell type and time point are not known. Sequencing used PBMCs or a T cell subset sorted from them (not recorded which). This sequence joins TRBV20-1 and TRBJ1-4; no firm D call. The CDR3 nucleotides are TGCAGTGCTAGAGACCCCACCGGGCAAAAACTGTTTTTT. This encodes CSARDPTGQKLFF.